The 6 T cell receptor beta chains below all came from one sample that was sequenced in a study of T cells in Graves' hyperthyroidism and ophthalmopathy. Amplified regions were TCR beta CDR3 sequences from RNA transcripts. Primed by the HTBI set, a first-round RT-PCR was run on the TCR CDR3. TCRdb independently ran MiXCR on the multiplex PCR reads; one entry per CDR3 protein. Counted here are some 200,000 distinct CDR3 sequences, about a sixth occurring once; the ten biggest clones make up around 50%. Sequenced: blood. Every receptor here comes from a man aged 45 to 65 with Graves' hyperthyroidism.

About this clonotype itself: Germline is not matched at one junction end, which may reflect a read error. The chain recombines TRBV20-1 with TRBJ2-3, with TRBD2 matching over 12 bases. CDR3 length equals 12 residues. Germline values: CDR1 DFQATT, CDR2 SNEGSKA (reference sequence). This chain's CDR3 is CSTSGRTDTQCF. DNA of the CDR3: TGCAGTACTAGCGGGAGGACAGATACGCAGTGTTTT.

Only a few counts were recorded for this clonotype. The CDR3 region has the DNA TGTGCCAGCACTGCAGGGGTGGGAACCGGGGAGCTGTTTTTT. Amino acids: CASTAGVGTGELFF. The chain uses TRBV6-1 and TRBJ2-2, with a tentative D call TRBD1 (6 bases). Trimming left V 7 bases short and J 5 bases short, with 14 bases between. Germline V gene sequence: CDR1 MNHNS, CDR2 SASEGT. This CDR3 region has 14 residues.

This clonotype was detected a few times. V gene TRBV7-9 combines with J gene TRBJ1-1, with a tentative D call TRBD1 (6 bases). The CDR3 has 14 residues. The V gene lost 6 bases and the J gene lost 6 bases, with 17 bases spanning the gap. Germline loops: CDR1 SEHNR, CDR2 FQNEAQ (reference sequence). This CDR3 is CASRAARTASEAFF. As DNA, the CDR3 is TGTGCCAGCAGGGCAGCTCGGACAGCTTCTGAAGCTTTCTTT.

This clonotype came up many times. The genes are TRBV2 and TRBJ1-4; D not resolved. The germline CDR1 and CDR2 sequences are SNHLY and FYNNEI. This CDR3 has 14 amino acids. Trimming left V 4 bases short and J 5 bases short, with 11 bases between. CDR3 in amino acids: CASSVRVWNEKLFF. The CDR3 nucleotides are TGTGCCAGCAGTGTAAGGGTTTGGAATGAAAAACTGTTTTTT.

In this sample, this clonotype turned up many times. The chain employs TRBV7-9 and TRBJ1-1, with TRBD1 as a possible D gene (5 bases). Germline V gene data show CDR1 as SEHNR and CDR2 as FQNEAQ (reference sequence). The CDR3 is made up of 15 amino acids. The ends were cut back, 5 bases at V and 0 bases at J, with 13 bases in the middle. The CDR3 sequence is CASSPPLGLNTEAFF. The CDR3 DNA reads as TGTGCCAGCAGCCCGCCCTTGGGGCTGAACACTGAAGCTTTCTTT.

This clonotype was seen a few times. The genes are TRBV6-9 and TRBJ1-4; TRBD1 aligns across 7 bases. Trimming at V came to 5 bases and at J to 6 bases, leaving 9 bases not matched to a gene. In germline, CDR1 is MNHGY, CDR2 SVAAGI. This CDR3 contains 15 residues. The CDR3 loop reads CASSDTGVADEKLFF. CDR3 DNA sequence: TGTGCCAGCAGTGACACAGGGGTGGCAGATGAAAAACTGTTTTTT.